What follows is one TCR beta chain and its context. This table comes from immunoSEQ multiplex PCR, and its TCRdb copy is limited to in-frame clones, with some not included. The sample lists under 200,000 clones, 85% to 90% seen once, with 7% to 7.5% in the top ten. Trimming cost V 1 base and J 4 bases, with 5 bases left between them. Germline CDR1 and CDR2: SGHTA and FQGNSA. This CDR3 comprises 13 residues. This specimen belongs to a study of blood T cell repertoires in COVID-19. The source of this sequence is an elderly woman in a cohort sampled during active or convalescent COVID-19. The chain employs TRBV7-2 and TRBJ1-5, with unresolved D. The sequenced material came from peripheral blood. The CDR3 loop reads CASSLERNQPQHF. The CDR3 region has the DNA TGTGCCAGCAGCTTAGAGAGGAATCAGCCCCAGCATTTT.